This TCR beta chain was captured by sequencing in a study of cytomegalovirus exposure and HLA in healthy donors. Study-wide results and caveats: TRBV6-2, TRBV6-3 and some other V segments were unresolvable in 87-base-pair reads. In presence/absence analyses, roughly uniform sequencing depth across donors was assumed. The authors enumerated some 170 TCR beta chains as linked to cytomegalovirus. Immune exposure was documented only through CMV serostatus.

Germline CDR1 is SGHNT and CDR2 is YYREEE (reference sequence). This CDR3 has 16 residues. Trimming pared 4 bases from V and 0 bases from J, leaving 17 bases between. As for this clone: Antigen specificity is unknown.

Primers: 60 Vbeta forward and 13 Jbeta reverse. Sequenced by immunoSEQ multiplex PCR; TCRdb stores in-frame clones only, minus some. The data hold around 140,000 clones, with roughly 74% observed a single time. The TCR comes from a man between 40 and 49 years old in good health and CMV-seronegative. The sample taken for sequencing was PBMCs. The chain employs TRBV5-4 and TRBJ2-7, with a tentative D call TRBD1 (6 bases). CDR3 sequence (DNA): TGTGCCAGCAGCCGTCTCTACAGGGAGAGCTCCTACGAGCAGTACTTC. This translates into CASSRLYRESSYEQYF.